This TCR beta chain comes out of a study of T cell responses to AZD1222 COVID-19 vaccine. The CDR3 spans 15 residues. CDR1 SGHTA and CDR2 FQGTGA come from the germline V gene. V gave up 2 bases and J gave up 2 bases, with 13 bases separating them. The protocol was immunoSEQ multiplex PCR, while the TCRdb copy is restricted to in-frame clones and leaves out a portion. The sample lists over 95,000 clones, roughly 92% occurring once. Comment on this clone: The antigen is unknown.

Findings and limits, study-wide: Donors were mostly white British, more females; clonal diversity possibly underestimated. Increases in Spike-specific TCR breadth and depth were seen after two AZD1222 doses. Of the AZD1222 recipients, only 5 to 7 were seropositive at baseline.

The source of this sequence is an adult in good health. The chain is built from TRBV7-3 and TRBJ2-7, with D maybe TRBD1 (6 bases). This specimen consisted of peripheral blood, obtained on day 0 of AZD1222 vaccination. The CDR3 reads CASSLEATGTYEQYF. CDR3 DNA: TGTGCCAGCAGCTTAGAAGCAACAGGGACCTACGAGCAGTACTTC.